The sequence of this TCR beta chain was determined in a study of cytomegalovirus exposure and HLA in healthy donors. The CDR3 is 18 amino acids. All the people who gave samples were healthy bone marrow donors. PCR amplification relied on 60 Vbeta primers (plus 13 Jbeta primers). Sequencing was performed with immunoSEQ multiplex PCR; in TCRdb, only in-frame clones are kept and a portion is missing. The table shows about 140,000 clones, with over 75% occurring only once. The TCR comes from a woman aged 50 to 60 in good health and CMV-seropositive. The sample consisted of PBMCs. The rearrangement uses TRBV12-2 and TRBJ2-1; the table assigns TRBD1, which was not confirmed against the DNA. TRBV12-2 is classified as a pseudogene. The chain's CDR3 is CASRSRLHRAPFYNEQFF. The CDR3, as DNA: TGTGCAAGTCGCTCCCGACTCCACAGGGCCCCTTTTTACAATGAGCAGTTCTTC.